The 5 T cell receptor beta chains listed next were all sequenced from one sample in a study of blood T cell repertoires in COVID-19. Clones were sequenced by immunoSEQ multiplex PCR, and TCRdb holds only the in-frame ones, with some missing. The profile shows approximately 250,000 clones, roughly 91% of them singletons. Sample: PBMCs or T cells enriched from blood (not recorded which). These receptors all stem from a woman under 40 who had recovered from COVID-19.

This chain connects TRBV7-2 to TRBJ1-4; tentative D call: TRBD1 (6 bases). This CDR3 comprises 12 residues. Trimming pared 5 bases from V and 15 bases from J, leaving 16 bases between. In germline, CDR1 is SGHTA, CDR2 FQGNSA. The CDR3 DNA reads TGTGCCAGCAGCCTCGGGGTAGGGGGTATGTTTTTT. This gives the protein CASSLGVGGMFF.

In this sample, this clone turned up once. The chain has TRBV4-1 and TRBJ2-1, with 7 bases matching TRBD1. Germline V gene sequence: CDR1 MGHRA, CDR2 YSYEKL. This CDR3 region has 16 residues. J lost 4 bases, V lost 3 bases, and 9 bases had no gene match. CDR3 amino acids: CASSQVGTALYNEQFF. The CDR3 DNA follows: TGCGCCAGCAGCCAGGTCGGGACAGCCCTTTACAATGAGCAGTTCTTC.

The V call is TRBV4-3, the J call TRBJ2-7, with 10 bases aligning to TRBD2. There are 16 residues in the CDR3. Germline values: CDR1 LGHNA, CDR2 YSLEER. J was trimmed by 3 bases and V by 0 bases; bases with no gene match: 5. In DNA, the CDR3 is TGCGCCAGCAGCCAAGATCTGAGCGGGAGGGGCTACGAGCAGTACTTC. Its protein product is CASSQDLSGRGYEQYF.

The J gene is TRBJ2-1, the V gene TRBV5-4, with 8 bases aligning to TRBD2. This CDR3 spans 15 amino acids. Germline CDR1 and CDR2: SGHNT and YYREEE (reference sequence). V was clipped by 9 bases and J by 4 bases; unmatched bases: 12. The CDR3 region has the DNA TGTGCCACAAGCGGAGCGGGAGTGGCTTACAATGAGCAGTTCTTC. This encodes CATSGAGVAYNEQFF. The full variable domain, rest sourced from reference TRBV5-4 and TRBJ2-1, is ETGVTQSPTHLIKTRGQQVTLRCSSQSGHNTVSWYQQALGQGPQFIFQYYREEENGRGNFPPRFSGLQFPNYSSELNVNALELDDSALYLCATSGAGVAYNEQFFGPGTRLTVL.

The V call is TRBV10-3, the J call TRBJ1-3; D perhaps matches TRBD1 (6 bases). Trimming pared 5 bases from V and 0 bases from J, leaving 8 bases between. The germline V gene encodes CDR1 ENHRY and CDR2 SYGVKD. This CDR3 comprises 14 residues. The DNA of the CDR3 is TGTGCCATCAGTCGGGACATCTCTGGAAACACCATATATTTT. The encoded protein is CAISRDISGNTIYF.